The rows below give T cell receptor beta chains drawn from one sample of a study of blood T cell repertoires in COVID-19. The assay was immunoSEQ multiplex PCR, and TCRdb's table has in-frame clones only and misses some. Of some 260,000 clones in the sample, about 79% are singletons; the top ten hold about 8.1%. Material: peripheral blood. These receptors originate from a man older than 75 with acute or convalescent COVID-19. Both conserved end residues are part of each CDR3. The order of the fields is CDR3 protein, CDR3 DNA, V gene, J gene, clone size, D gene, CDR3 length. D genes are given only for firm matches. Only part of the rows carry a size: once, few, many, or a class if the clone is expanded.

CDR3 protein: CASSISPGVAGGEQFF; CDR3 DNA: TGTGCCAGTAGTATCTCTCCGGGGGTAGCGGGGGGTGAGCAGTTCTTC; V gene: TRBV19; J gene: TRBJ2-1; clone size: NA; D gene: TRBD2; CDR3 length: 16
CDR3 protein: CASNFRDRGYSPLHF; CDR3 DNA: TGTGCCAGTAATTTCCGGGACAGGGGATATTCACCCCTCCACTTT; V gene: TRBV19; J gene: TRBJ1-6; clone size: NA; D gene: TRBD1; CDR3 length: 15
CDR3 protein: CASSQQPNEFGYTF; CDR3 DNA: TGCGCCAGCAGCCAACAACCTAACGAGTTTGGCTACACCTTC; V gene: TRBV4-1; J gene: TRBJ1-2; clone size: NA; D gene: NA; CDR3 length: 14
CDR3 protein: CASSLLAGPYNEQFF; CDR3 DNA: TGTGCCAGCAGCTTACTAGCGGGACCCTACAATGAGCAGTTCTTC; V gene: TRBV11-1; J gene: TRBJ2-1; clone size: NA; D gene: TRBD2; CDR3 length: 15
CDR3 protein: CASRDSRLRNSPLHF; CDR3 DNA: TGTGCCAGCAGGGACAGCCGTTTAAGGAATTCACCCCTCCACTTT; V gene: TRBV25-1; J gene: TRBJ1-6; clone size: once; D gene: NA; CDR3 length: 15
CDR3 protein: CASSLTGGGTDTQYF; CDR3 DNA: TGTGCCAGCAGCTTAACAGGGGGAGGCACAGATACGCAGTATTTT; V gene: TRBV7-2; J gene: TRBJ2-3; clone size: NA; D gene: TRBD1; CDR3 length: 15
CDR3 protein: CASIRGNTGELFF; CDR3 DNA: TGCGCCAGCATAAGGGGGAACACCGGGGAGCTGTTTTTT; V gene: TRBV5-1; J gene: TRBJ2-2; clone size: NA; D gene: NA; CDR3 length: 13
CDR3 protein: CASSAFPAGTSGRCSRGETQYF; CDR3 DNA: TGTGCCAGCAGCGCTTTCCCGGCCGGGACTAGCGGGAGGTGCTCGCGGGGCGAGACCCAGTACTTC; V gene: TRBV21-1; J gene: TRBJ2-5; clone size: NA; D gene: NA; CDR3 length: 22
CDR3 protein: CASSLGRDSYNSPLHF; CDR3 DNA: TGCGCCAGCAGCTTGGGCAGGGACTCCTATAATTCACCCCTCCACTTT; V gene: TRBV5-1; J gene: TRBJ1-6; clone size: few; D gene: NA; CDR3 length: 16
CDR3 protein: CASSWGLAEQETQYF; CDR3 DNA: TGCGCCAGCAGCTGGGGACTAGCGGAGCAAGAGACCCAGTACTTC; V gene: TRBV5-1; J gene: TRBJ2-5; clone size: NA; D gene: TRBD2; CDR3 length: 15
CDR3 protein: CATSEERQGSYEQYF; CDR3 DNA: TGTGCCACCAGTGAAGAAAGACAGGGTTCCTACGAGCAGTACTTC; V gene: TRBV24-1; J gene: TRBJ2-7; clone size: NA; D gene: TRBD1; CDR3 length: 15
CDR3 protein: CASSQDIRGGGNQPQHF; CDR3 DNA: TGTGCCAGCAGCCAGGACATAAGGGGCGGGGGCAATCAGCCCCAGCATTTT; V gene: TRBV7-2; J gene: TRBJ1-5; clone size: NA; D gene: NA; CDR3 length: 17
CDR3 protein: CASSFTGQETQYF; CDR3 DNA: TGTGCCAGCAGCTTTACAGGGCAAGAGACCCAGTACTTC; V gene: TRBV11-2; J gene: TRBJ2-5; clone size: NA; D gene: NA; CDR3 length: 13
CDR3 protein: CASSLTGTDTQYF; CDR3 DNA: TGTGCCAGCAGCCTAACAGGCACAGATACGCAGTATTTT; V gene: TRBV7-9; J gene: TRBJ2-3; clone size: many; D gene: NA; CDR3 length: 13
CDR3 protein: CASMESSYEQYF; CDR3 DNA: TGCGCCAGCATGGAGAGCTCCTACGAGCAGTACTTC; V gene: TRBV10-2; J gene: TRBJ2-7; clone size: NA; D gene: NA; CDR3 length: 12
CDR3 protein: CASSIQQGPSYEQYF; CDR3 DNA: TGTGCCAGTAGTATCCAACAGGGCCCCTCCTACGAGCAGTACTTC; V gene: TRBV19; J gene: TRBJ2-7; clone size: NA; D gene: NA; CDR3 length: 15
CDR3 protein: CASSPGTRSDTQYF; CDR3 DNA: TGTGCCAGCAGTCCTGGGACTAGGTCAGATACGCAGTATTTT; V gene: TRBV6-5; J gene: TRBJ2-3; clone size: NA; D gene: TRBD2; CDR3 length: 14
CDR3 protein: CASSPDRSNSNQPQHF; CDR3 DNA: TGCGCCAGCAGCCCCGACAGATCCAATAGCAATCAGCCCCAGCATTTT; V gene: TRBV4-1; J gene: TRBJ1-5; clone size: NA; D gene: NA; CDR3 length: 16
CDR3 protein: CSASDGQRAYGYTF; CDR3 DNA: TGCAGTGCTAGTGACGGCCAGCGAGCCTATGGCTACACCTTC; V gene: TRBV20-1; J gene: TRBJ1-2; clone size: NA; D gene: NA; CDR3 length: 14
CDR3 protein: CASSLVVSTEAFF; CDR3 DNA: TGTGCCAGCAGCTTAGTGGTCAGCACTGAAGCTTTCTTT; V gene: TRBV7-8; J gene: TRBJ1-1; clone size: NA; D gene: NA; CDR3 length: 13
CDR3 protein: CASSLEQANSPLHF; CDR3 DNA: TGTGCCAGCAGCTTAGAGCAGGCCAATTCACCCCTCCACTTT; V gene: TRBV11-2; J gene: TRBJ1-6; clone size: NA; D gene: NA; CDR3 length: 14
CDR3 protein: CASLPTSGTYEQYF; CDR3 DNA: TGTGCCAGCCTCCCGACTAGCGGCACCTACGAGCAGTACTTC; V gene: TRBV2; J gene: TRBJ2-7; clone size: NA; D gene: TRBD2; CDR3 length: 14
CDR3 protein: CASSTGGPSYEQYF; CDR3 DNA: TGTGCCAGTAGTACGGGGGGCCCGTCCTACGAGCAGTACTTC; V gene: TRBV19; J gene: TRBJ2-7; clone size: NA; D gene: NA; CDR3 length: 14
CDR3 protein: CASSPPGGSEKLFF; CDR3 DNA: TGTGCCAGCTCACCACCCGGGGGTTCGGAAAAACTGTTTTTT; V gene: TRBV18; J gene: TRBJ1-4; clone size: NA; D gene: NA; CDR3 length: 14
CDR3 protein: CASSFAGQETQYF; CDR3 DNA: TGTGCCAGCAGTTTTGCAGGCCAAGAGACCCAGTACTTC; V gene: TRBV27; J gene: TRBJ2-5; clone size: NA; D gene: NA; CDR3 length: 13
CDR3 protein: CASSSTGQKGYTF; CDR3 DNA: TGTGCCAGCAGCTCCACGGGACAGAAAGGCTACACCTTC; V gene: TRBV7-2; J gene: TRBJ1-2; clone size: NA; D gene: TRBD1; CDR3 length: 13
CDR3 protein: CASSLGTSGSHEQYF; CDR3 DNA: TGTGCCAGCAGCTTGGGGACTAGCGGGAGCCACGAGCAGTACTTC; V gene: TRBV7-9; J gene: TRBJ2-7; clone size: NA; D gene: TRBD2; CDR3 length: 15
CDR3 protein: CSASTSGIGTDTQYF; CDR3 DNA: TGCAGTGCTAGTACTAGCGGGATCGGCACAGATACGCAGTATTTT; V gene: TRBV20-1; J gene: TRBJ2-3; clone size: NA; D gene: TRBD2; CDR3 length: 15
CDR3 protein: CASSPQGALNQPQHF; CDR3 DNA: TGTGCCAGCTCACCACAGGGGGCCTTAAATCAGCCCCAGCATTTT; V gene: TRBV18; J gene: TRBJ1-5; clone size: once; D gene: TRBD1; CDR3 length: 15
CDR3 protein: CASTRTGGNYGYTF; CDR3 DNA: TGTGCCAGCACTCGGACAGGGGGCAACTATGGCTACACCTTC; V gene: TRBV27; J gene: TRBJ1-2; clone size: NA; D gene: TRBD1; CDR3 length: 14
CDR3 protein: CASTAGGSPLHF; CDR3 DNA: TGTGCCAGCACCGCGGGGGGATCACCCCTCCACTTT; V gene: TRBV11-2; J gene: TRBJ1-6; clone size: few; D gene: NA; CDR3 length: 12
CDR3 protein: CASSQAGGLDTQYF; CDR3 DNA: TGCGCCAGCAGCCAGGCGGGGGGCCTGGATACGCAGTATTTT; V gene: TRBV5-1; J gene: TRBJ2-3; clone size: NA; D gene: TRBD2; CDR3 length: 14
CDR3 protein: CASVGTSTGELFF; CDR3 DNA: TGTGCCTCCGTAGGGACATCAACCGGGGAGCTGTTTTTT; V gene: TRBV30; J gene: TRBJ2-2; clone size: NA; D gene: NA; CDR3 length: 13
CDR3 protein: CASSTDRFTQYF; CDR3 DNA: TGTGCCAGCAGCACCGACAGGTTTACGCAGTATTTT; V gene: TRBV7-9; J gene: TRBJ2-3; clone size: NA; D gene: NA; CDR3 length: 12
CDR3 protein: CATSDPAYWGGETQYF; CDR3 DNA: TGTGCCACCAGTGATCCCGCTTATTGGGGCGGAGAGACCCAGTACTTC; V gene: TRBV24-1; J gene: TRBJ2-5; clone size: NA; D gene: NA; CDR3 length: 16
CDR3 protein: CASSPQGTSYEQYF; CDR3 DNA: TGTGCCAGCAGCCCACAGGGGACCTCCTACGAGCAGTACTTC; V gene: TRBV9; J gene: TRBJ2-7; clone size: NA; D gene: TRBD1; CDR3 length: 14
CDR3 protein: CASSISDRASPLHF; CDR3 DNA: TGTGCCAGTAGTATATCCGACAGGGCTTCACCCCTCCACTTT; V gene: TRBV19; J gene: TRBJ1-6; clone size: few; D gene: TRBD1; CDR3 length: 14
CDR3 protein: CASSPDWDSPLHF; CDR3 DNA: TGTGCCAGCAGCCCTGACTGGGATTCACCCCTCCACTTT; V gene: TRBV7-2; J gene: TRBJ1-6; clone size: NA; D gene: NA; CDR3 length: 13
CDR3 protein: CASSPLGGGDTQYF; CDR3 DNA: TGTGCCAGCAGCCCCCTGGGGGGAGGAGATACGCAGTATTTT; V gene: TRBV5-5; J gene: TRBJ2-3; clone size: once; D gene: NA; CDR3 length: 14
CDR3 protein: CASSSAGPGGEKLFF; CDR3 DNA: TGTGCCAGCAGCTCCGCCGGGCCGGGGGGAGAAAAACTGTTTTTT; V gene: TRBV7-2; J gene: TRBJ1-4; clone size: NA; D gene: NA; CDR3 length: 15
CDR3 protein: CASSENDRGRRNQPQHF; CDR3 DNA: TGTGCCAGCAGTGAAAATGACAGGGGGCGGAGGAATCAGCCCCAGCATTTT; V gene: TRBV6-1; J gene: TRBJ1-5; clone size: NA; D gene: TRBD1; CDR3 length: 17
CDR3 protein: CASSYPAGGYNEQFF; CDR3 DNA: TGTGCCAGCAGCTACCCGGCCGGGGGATACAATGAGCAGTTCTTC; V gene: TRBV5-4; J gene: TRBJ2-1; clone size: NA; D gene: NA; CDR3 length: 15
CDR3 protein: CASNQGRLLNTEAFF; CDR3 DNA: TGTGCCAGTAATCAGGGGCGCCTGTTGAACACTGAAGCTTTCTTT; V gene: TRBV19; J gene: TRBJ1-1; clone size: NA; D gene: NA; CDR3 length: 15
CDR3 protein: CASSLGPQGTNEKLFF; CDR3 DNA: TGTGCCAGCAGCTTGGGCCCCCAGGGGACCAATGAAAAACTGTTTTTT; V gene: TRBV5-4; J gene: TRBJ1-4; clone size: NA; D gene: NA; CDR3 length: 16